Listed below are T cell receptor beta chains from one sample, sequenced in a study of identical twins. TCRdb itself ran the 5' RACE reads through MiXCR, one entry per CDR3 protein. Seen here are 450,000 to 650,000 distinct CDR3 sequences, about 16% observed once, and the top ten hold roughly 0.43%. These data are also associated with another study on yellow fever vaccine responses in identical twins.

Sequencing was carried out using CD4+ T cells sorted from blood. Receptor source: a woman under 30 in good health. CDR3s include the opening cysteine and the closing phenylalanine or tryptophan. D genes are given only for firm matches. Expanded clones are given a class, and other clones once, few, many or no size at all.

size,V,D,J,DNA,CDR3
.,TRBV5-1,TRBD2,TRBJ2-3,TGCGCCAGCAGCAGCATGTCCGGGACTAGCGGGAGAATTAGCACAGATACGCAGTATTTT,CASSSMSGTSGRISTDTQYF
few,TRBV20-1,TRBD1,TRBJ2-1,TGCAGTGCGAACTTTAACAGGGGGCAACTCTACAATGAGCAGTTCTTC,CSANFNRGQLYNEQFF
few,TRBV12-3/TRBV12-4,.,TRBJ2-7,TGTGCCAGCAGTTTACTGGGGACGGACGAGCAGTACTTC,CASSLLGTDEQYF
few,TRBV4-1,.,TRBJ2-1,TGCGCCAGCAGCCAGGCCCTGGGGCGTCCTGATGATGAGCAGTTCTTC,CASSQALGRPDDEQFF
once,TRBV12-3/TRBV12-4,.,TRBJ1-4,TGTGCCAGCAGTTTATACCCTAGGGGGGCAACTAATGAAAAACTGTTTTTT,CASSLYPRGATNEKLFF
.,TRBV15,.,TRBJ2-2,TGTGCCACCAGCAGAGCCCCGGGCCTAGCGAGCACCGGGGAGCTGTTTTTT,CATSRAPGLASTGELFF
few,TRBV5-1,.,TRBJ1-2,TGCGCCAGCAGCTCGCGGACAGAAAACTATGGCTACACCTTC,CASSSRTENYGYTF
few,TRBV6-5,.,TRBJ2-7,TGTGCCAGCAGTTCCCTCACGGGGCGCTACGAGCAGTACTTC,CASSSLTGRYEQYF
.,TRBV9,.,TRBJ1-2,TGTGCCAGCAGCATGCGGGAGCTACTGAACTATGGCTACACCTTC,CASSMRELLNYGYTF
few,TRBV10-3,TRBD1,TRBJ2-2,TGTGCCATCAGTGACGCGGACAGGGAGACCGGGGAGCTGTTTTTT,CAISDADRETGELFF
few,TRBV4-2,.,TRBJ1-6,TGTGCCAGCAGCCAGAGCTCTGTAAATTCACCCCTCCACTTT,CASSQSSVNSPLHF
.,TRBV7-9,.,TRBJ2-7,TGTGCCAGCAGCCGGAACAGAGTACCCTACGAGCAGTACTTC,CASSRNRVPYEQYF
.,TRBV27,TRBD2,TRBJ2-2,TGTGCCAGCACCTTTAGCGGGAGGCCCACCGGGGAGCTGTTTTTT,CASTFSGRPTGELFF
few,TRBV10-3,TRBD2,TRBJ2-3,TGTGCCATCAGCGGACTAGCGGACGCTAGCACAGATACGCAGTATTTT,CAISGLADASTDTQYF
.,TRBV7-9,TRBD2,TRBJ2-7,TGTGCCAGCAGCTTATCTAGCGGGAACGCGCGGGGCGAGCAGTACTTC,CASSLSSGNARGEQYF
.,TRBV11-3,.,TRBJ1-2,TGTGCCAGCAGCTTAGGGCAGGGTAACGGCTACACCTTC,CASSLGQGNGYTF
few,TRBV6-5,TRBD1,TRBJ2-3,TGTGCCAGCAGGTCTCGAGGGGGCTTGGCAGATACGCAGTATTTT,CASRSRGGLADTQYF
.,TRBV4-2,.,TRBJ1-5,TGTGCCAGCAGCCAACCGGGGCCTGTGGGCAATCAGCCCCAGCATTTT,CASSQPGPVGNQPQHF
few,TRBV10-3,.,TRBJ1-1,TGTGCCATCAGTGTCGATTTAGCGAACACTGAAGCTTTCTTT,CAISVDLANTEAFF
few,TRBV28,.,TRBJ2-6,TGTGCCAGCAGTTCGCAGTCTGGGGCCAACGTCCTGACTTTC,CASSSQSGANVLTF
few,TRBV20-1,TRBD2,TRBJ2-1,TGCAGTGCGGGACTAGCGGCTGTAGAGCAGTTCTTC,CSAGLAAVEQFF
.,TRBV3-1,.,TRBJ2-7,TGTGCCAGCAGCCAAGGGGCCGCAAGCTCCTACGAGCAGTACTTC,CASSQGAASSYEQYF
.,TRBV28,.,TRBJ2-7,TGTGCCAGCAGTTTGGGGCAGGGGCTCCTCGACGAGCAGTACTTC,CASSLGQGLLDEQYF
.,TRBV27,TRBD2,TRBJ2-2,TGTGCCAGCAGGTCTAGCGGGGGGACGAACACCGGGGAGCTGTTTTTT,CASRSSGGTNTGELFF
many,TRBV5-1,.,TRBJ1-1,TGCGCCAGCAGCTGGCGGGGGGAAGGTACTGAAGCTTTCTTT,CASSWRGEGTEAFF
.,TRBV28,.,TRBJ1-6,TGTGCCACCAGAAGACTTAATTCACCCCTCCACTTT,CATRRLNSPLHF
few,TRBV2,TRBD1,TRBJ2-7,TGTGCCAGCAGTGTAGAGGGGGCAGGCAACGAGCAGTACTTC,CASSVEGAGNEQYF
many,TRBV25-1,TRBD2,TRBJ2-1,TGTGCCAGCAGTGGGGGACTAGCTTTCTACAATGAGCAGTTCTTC,CASSGGLAFYNEQFF
few,TRBV10-3,.,TRBJ2-5,TGTGCCATCAGTGAGCGGGGATCGGCGGTCCAAGAGACCCAGTACTTC,CAISERGSAVQETQYF
.,TRBV2,TRBD1,TRBJ2-5,TGTGCCACTCTAGACAGGGAAGAGACCCAGTACTTC,CATLDREETQYF
many,TRBV12-3/TRBV12-4,.,TRBJ2-2,TGTGCCAGCAGCTTAGGAGGGGGCCGCGACACCGGGGAGCTGTTTTTT,CASSLGGGRDTGELFF
many,TRBV7-2,TRBD2,TRBJ2-2,TGTGCCAGCAGGTCCGGGACTAGTAACACCGGGGAGCTGTTTTTT,CASRSGTSNTGELFF
few,TRBV21-1,.,TRBJ2-3,TGTGCCAGCAGCAAAGCAAAACCCCGGGACATCCGCACAGATACGCAGTATTTT,CASSKAKPRDIRTDTQYF
.,TRBV11-2,.,TRBJ1-5,TGTGCCAGCAGCTCGACGGATAGCAATCAGCCCCAGCATTTT,CASSSTDSNQPQHF
.,TRBV27,.,TRBJ2-1,TGTGCCAGCAGTTTATCGTGGAGCCTGGATGAGCAGTTCTTC,CASSLSWSLDEQFF
.,TRBV2,TRBD2,TRBJ2-1,TGTGCCAGCAGTGTTCGGCGGGAGGGCCTTGATTTCTCCTACAATGAGCAGTTCTTC,CASSVRREGLDFSYNEQFF
few,TRBV3-1,TRBD2,TRBJ2-1,TGTGCCAGCAGCCAGACCACGGGACTAGCGGGAGGCAATGAGCAGTTCTTC,CASSQTTGLAGGNEQFF